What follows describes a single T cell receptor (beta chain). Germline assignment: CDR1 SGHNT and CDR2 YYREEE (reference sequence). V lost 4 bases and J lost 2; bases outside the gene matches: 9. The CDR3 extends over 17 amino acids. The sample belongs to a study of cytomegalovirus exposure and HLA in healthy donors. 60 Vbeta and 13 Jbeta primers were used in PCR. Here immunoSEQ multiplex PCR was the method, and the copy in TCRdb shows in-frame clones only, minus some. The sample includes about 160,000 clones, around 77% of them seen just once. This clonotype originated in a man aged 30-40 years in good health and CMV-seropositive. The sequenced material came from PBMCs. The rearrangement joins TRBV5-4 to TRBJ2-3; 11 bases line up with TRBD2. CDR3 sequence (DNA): TGTGCCAGCAGCCAGGGGACTAGCGGACGAATCACAGATACGCAGTATTTT. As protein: CASSQGTSGRITDTQYF.